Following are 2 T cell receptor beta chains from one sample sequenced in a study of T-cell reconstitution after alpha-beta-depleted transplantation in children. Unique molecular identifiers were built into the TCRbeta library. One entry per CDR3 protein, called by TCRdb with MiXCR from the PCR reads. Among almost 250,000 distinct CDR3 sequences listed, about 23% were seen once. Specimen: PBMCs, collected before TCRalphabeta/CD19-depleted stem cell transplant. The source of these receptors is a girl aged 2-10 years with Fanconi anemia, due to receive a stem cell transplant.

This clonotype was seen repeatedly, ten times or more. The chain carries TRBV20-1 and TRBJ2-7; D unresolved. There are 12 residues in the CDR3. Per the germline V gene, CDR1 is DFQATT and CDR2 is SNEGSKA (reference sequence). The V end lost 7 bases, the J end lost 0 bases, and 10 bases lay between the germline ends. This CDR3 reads CSGSFPSYEQYF. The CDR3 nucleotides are TGCAGTGGTAGTTTCCCCTCCTACGAGCAGTACTTC.

The chain's CDR3 is CASSDQGIAKNIQYF. The CDR3, as DNA: TGTGCCAGCAGTGATCAGGGAATAGCCAAAAACATTCAGTACTTC. The V call is TRBV6-1, the J call TRBJ2-4, with D perhaps TRBD1 (5 bases). Germline loops: CDR1 MNHNS, CDR2 SASEGT. Between the trimmed V and J ends, which lost 3 bases and 0 bases, there was a span of 9 bases. The CDR3 spans 15 residues.